This entry is about one T cell receptor (beta chain). V shed 0 bases and J shed 0 bases, with 5 bases lying between them. This CDR3 has 14 residues. Germline V gene lookup returns CDR1 SGHTA and CDR2 FQGNSA. This entry is derived from a study of shared clonotypes between healthy human individuals. Across the whole study: Three plates were used per donor for CD4 naive, three for CD4 memory, two for CD8 naive and one for CD8 memory.

Only in-frame clones appear in the TCRdb table, and some are missing; sequencing was by immunoSEQ multiplex PCR. The data contain millions of clones, more than 80% of them seen just once; the ten biggest clones take up 0.35% to 0.5%. Donors were healthy HIV-negative adults without recently reported acute infections or vaccinations. Adults of Caucasian background living in Nashville, Tennessee made up all donors. This sequence originates from a man between 18 and 29 years old in good health. Some clones in this sample may be carry-over from other donors' samples. What was sequenced was naive CD4+ T cells from PBMCs. Indicated subset: CD45RA+ positively selected. This sequence joins TRBV7-2 and TRBJ1-2; D not certain. The CDR3, as DNA: TGTGCCAGCAGCTTAGCCTTCGCTAACTATGGCTACACCTTC. Its protein product is CASSLAFANYGYTF. Filled out from reference TRBV7-2 and TRBJ1-2, the complete variable domain reads GAGVSQSPSNKVTEKGKDVELRCDPISGHTALYWYRQSLGQGLEFLIYFQGNSAPDKSGLPSDRFSAERTGGSVSTLTIQRTQQEDSAVYLCASSLAFANYGYTFGSGTRLTVV.